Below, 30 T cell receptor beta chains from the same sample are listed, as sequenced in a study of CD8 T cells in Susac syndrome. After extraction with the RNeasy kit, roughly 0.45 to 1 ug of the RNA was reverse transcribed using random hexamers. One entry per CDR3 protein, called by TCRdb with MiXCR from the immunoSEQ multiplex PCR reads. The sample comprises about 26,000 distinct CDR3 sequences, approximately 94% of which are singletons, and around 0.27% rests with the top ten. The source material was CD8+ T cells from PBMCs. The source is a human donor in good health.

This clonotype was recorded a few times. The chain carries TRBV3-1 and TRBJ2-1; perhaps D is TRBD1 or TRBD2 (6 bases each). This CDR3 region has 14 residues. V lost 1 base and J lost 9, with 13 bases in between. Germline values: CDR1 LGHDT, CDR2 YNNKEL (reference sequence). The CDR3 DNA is TGTGCCAGCAGCCAAGGAGGGGGGCCAGGTGAGCAGTTCTTC. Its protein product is CASSQGGGPGEQFF.

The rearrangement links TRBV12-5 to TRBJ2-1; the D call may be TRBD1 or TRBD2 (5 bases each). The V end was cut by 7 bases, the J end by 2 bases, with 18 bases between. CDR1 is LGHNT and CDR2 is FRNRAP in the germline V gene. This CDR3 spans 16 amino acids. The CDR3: CASALGPGTTYNEQFF. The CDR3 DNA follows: TGTGCTAGTGCCTTGGGTCCAGGGACCACCTACAATGAGCAGTTCTTC.

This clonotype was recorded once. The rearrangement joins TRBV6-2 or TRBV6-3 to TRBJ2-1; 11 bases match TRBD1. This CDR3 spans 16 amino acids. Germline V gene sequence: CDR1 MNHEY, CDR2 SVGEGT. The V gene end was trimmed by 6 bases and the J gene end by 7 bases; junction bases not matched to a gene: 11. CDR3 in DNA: TGTGCCAGCAGGTACAGGGACAGGGGGTTTGTGAATGAGCAGTTCTTC. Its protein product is CASRYRDRGFVNEQFF.

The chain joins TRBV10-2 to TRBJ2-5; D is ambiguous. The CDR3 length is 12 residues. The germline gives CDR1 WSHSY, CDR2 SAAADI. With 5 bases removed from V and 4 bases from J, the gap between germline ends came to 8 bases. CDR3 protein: CASSLDGETQYF. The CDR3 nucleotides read TGCGCCAGCAGTCTGGACGGAGAGACCCAGTACTTC.

For the CDR3, the DNA is TGTGCCAGCAGCTTCACCAGGCACTCCTATAATTCACCCCTCCACTTT. It codes for CASSFTRHSYNSPLHF. The gene calls are TRBV7-8 and TRBJ1-6; D not certain. CDR1 is SGHVS, CDR2 FQNEAQ, per germline. V lost 3 bases to trimming and J lost 0 bases, with 9 bases between them. The CDR3 covers 16 residues.

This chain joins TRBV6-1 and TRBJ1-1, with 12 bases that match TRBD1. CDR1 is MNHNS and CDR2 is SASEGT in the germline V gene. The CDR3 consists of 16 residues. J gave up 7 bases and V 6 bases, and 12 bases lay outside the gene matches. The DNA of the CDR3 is TGTGCCAGCAGGCCTGCATGGGACAGGGGGCTAATTGAAGCTTTCTTT. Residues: CASRPAWDRGLIEAFF.

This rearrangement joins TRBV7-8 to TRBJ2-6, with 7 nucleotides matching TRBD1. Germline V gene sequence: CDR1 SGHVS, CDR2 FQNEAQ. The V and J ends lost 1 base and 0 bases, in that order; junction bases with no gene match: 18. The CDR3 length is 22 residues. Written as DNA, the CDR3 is TGTGCCAGCAGCTTAGTCCTCAGCCAGGGGGAGACTCCCCGCTCTGGGGCCAACGTCCTGACTTTC. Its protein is CASSLVLSQGETPRSGANVLTF.

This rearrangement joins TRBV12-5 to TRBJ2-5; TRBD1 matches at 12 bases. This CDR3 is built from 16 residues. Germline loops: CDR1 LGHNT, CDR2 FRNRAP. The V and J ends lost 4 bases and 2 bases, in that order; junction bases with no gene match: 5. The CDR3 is CASGSGTGGPQETQYF. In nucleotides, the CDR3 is TGTGCTAGTGGTTCCGGGACAGGGGGCCCTCAAGAGACCCAGTACTTC.

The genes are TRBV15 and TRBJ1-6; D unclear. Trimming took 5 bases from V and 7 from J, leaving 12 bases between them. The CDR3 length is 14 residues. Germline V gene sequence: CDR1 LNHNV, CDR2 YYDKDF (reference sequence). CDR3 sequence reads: CATSLEGENSPLHF. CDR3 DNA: TGTGCCACCAGCTTGGAGGGCGAGAATTCACCCCTCCACTTT.

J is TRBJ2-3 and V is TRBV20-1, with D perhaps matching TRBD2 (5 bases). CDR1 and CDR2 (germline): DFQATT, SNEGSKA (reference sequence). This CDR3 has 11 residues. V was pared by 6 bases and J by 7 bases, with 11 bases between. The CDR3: CSALVGNTQYF. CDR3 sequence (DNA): TGCAGTGCCCTGGTCGGGAATACGCAGTATTTT.

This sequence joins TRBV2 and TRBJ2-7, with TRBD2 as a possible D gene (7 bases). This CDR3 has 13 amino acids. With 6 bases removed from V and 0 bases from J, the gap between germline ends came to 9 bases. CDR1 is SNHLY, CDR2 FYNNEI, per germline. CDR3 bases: TGTGCCAGCAGGGGGGGGCGCTCCTACGAGCAGTACTTC. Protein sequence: CASRGGRSYEQYF.

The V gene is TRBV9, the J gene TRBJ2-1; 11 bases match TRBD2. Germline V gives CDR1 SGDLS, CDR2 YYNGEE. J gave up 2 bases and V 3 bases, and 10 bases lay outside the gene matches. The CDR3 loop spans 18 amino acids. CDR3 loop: CASSASTSGVTPYNEQFF. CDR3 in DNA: TGTGCCAGCAGCGCCTCGACTAGCGGGGTTACCCCCTACAATGAGCAGTTCTTC.

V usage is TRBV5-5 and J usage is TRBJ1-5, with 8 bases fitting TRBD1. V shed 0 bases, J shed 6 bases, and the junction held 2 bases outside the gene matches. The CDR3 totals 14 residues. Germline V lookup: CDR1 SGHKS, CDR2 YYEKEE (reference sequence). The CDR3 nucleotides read TGTGCCAGCAGCTTGGGGACAGGGATTCAGCCCCAGCATTTT. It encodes CASSLGTGIQPQHF.

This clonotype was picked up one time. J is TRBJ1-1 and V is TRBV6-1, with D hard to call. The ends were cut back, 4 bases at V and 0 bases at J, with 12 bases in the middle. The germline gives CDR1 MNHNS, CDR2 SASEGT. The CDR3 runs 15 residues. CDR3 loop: CASSAHRDLNTEAFF. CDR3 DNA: TGTGCCAGCAGTGCCCACAGAGATCTGAACACTGAAGCTTTCTTT.

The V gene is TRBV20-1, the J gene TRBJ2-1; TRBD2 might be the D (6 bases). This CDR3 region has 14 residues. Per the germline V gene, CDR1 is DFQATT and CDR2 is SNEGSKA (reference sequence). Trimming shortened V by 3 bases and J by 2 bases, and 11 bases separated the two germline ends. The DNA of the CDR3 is TGCAGTGCTAGTGTGCGGGGTACCTACAATGAGCAGTTCTTC. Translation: CSASVRGTYNEQFF.

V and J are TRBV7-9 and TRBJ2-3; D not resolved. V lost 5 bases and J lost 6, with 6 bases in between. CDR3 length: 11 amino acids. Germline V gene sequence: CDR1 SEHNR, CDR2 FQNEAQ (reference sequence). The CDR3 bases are TGTGCCAGCAGCCCACCGGATACGCAGTATTTT. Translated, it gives CASSPPDTQYF. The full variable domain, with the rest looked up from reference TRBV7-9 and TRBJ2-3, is DTGVSQNPRHKITKRGQNVTFRCDPISEHNRLYWYRQTLGQGPEFLTYFQNEAQLEKSRLLSDRFSAERPKGSFSTLEIQRTEQGDSAMYLCASSPPDTQYFGPGTRLTVL.

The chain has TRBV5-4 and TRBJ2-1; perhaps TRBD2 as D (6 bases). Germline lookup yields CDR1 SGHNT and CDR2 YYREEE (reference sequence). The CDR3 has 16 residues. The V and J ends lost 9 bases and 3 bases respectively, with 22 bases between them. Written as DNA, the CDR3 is TGTGCCACGACCCCCAGGCGGGGAATGATCTACAATGAGCAGTTCTTC. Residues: CATTPRRGMIYNEQFF.

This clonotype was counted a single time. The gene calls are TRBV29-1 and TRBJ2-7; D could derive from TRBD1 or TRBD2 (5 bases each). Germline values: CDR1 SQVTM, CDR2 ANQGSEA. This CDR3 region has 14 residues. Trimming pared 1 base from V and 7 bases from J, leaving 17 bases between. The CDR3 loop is CSVEVPGRTKEQYF. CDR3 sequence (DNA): TGCAGCGTTGAAGTCCCGGGACGGACGAAGGAGCAGTACTTC.

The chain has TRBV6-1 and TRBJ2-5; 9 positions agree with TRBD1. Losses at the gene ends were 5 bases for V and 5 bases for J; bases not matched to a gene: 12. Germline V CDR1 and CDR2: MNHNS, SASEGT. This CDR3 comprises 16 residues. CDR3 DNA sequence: TGTGCCAGCAGTCAAAGATGGACAGGGGCTTTGGAGACCCAGTACTTC. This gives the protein CASSQRWTGALETQYF.

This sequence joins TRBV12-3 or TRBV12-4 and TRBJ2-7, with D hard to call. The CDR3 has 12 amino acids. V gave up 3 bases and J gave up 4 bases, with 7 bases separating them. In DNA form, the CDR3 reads TGTGCCAGCAGTTTCACCCTTTACGAGCAGTACTTC. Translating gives CASSFTLYEQYF.

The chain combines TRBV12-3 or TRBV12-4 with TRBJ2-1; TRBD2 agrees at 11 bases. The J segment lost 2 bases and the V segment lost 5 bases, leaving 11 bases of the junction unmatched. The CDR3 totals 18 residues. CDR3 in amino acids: CASSTSGIAGGTYNEQFF. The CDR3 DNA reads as TGTGCCAGCAGTACTAGCGGGATAGCGGGGGGGACCTACAATGAGCAGTTCTTC.

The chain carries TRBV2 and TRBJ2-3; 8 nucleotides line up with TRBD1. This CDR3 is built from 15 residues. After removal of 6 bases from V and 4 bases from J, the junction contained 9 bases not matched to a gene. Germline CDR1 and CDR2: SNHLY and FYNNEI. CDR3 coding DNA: TGTGCCAGCAGCCCAGGGGGCGTATTGTCAGATACGCAGTATTTT. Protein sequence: CASSPGGVLSDTQYF.

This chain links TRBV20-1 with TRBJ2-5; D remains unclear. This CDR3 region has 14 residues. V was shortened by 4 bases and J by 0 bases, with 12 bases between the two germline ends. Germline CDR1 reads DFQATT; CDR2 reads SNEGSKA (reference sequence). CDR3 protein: CSAIRANNQETQYF. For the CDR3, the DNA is TGCAGTGCTATTCGAGCGAATAACCAAGAGACCCAGTACTTC.

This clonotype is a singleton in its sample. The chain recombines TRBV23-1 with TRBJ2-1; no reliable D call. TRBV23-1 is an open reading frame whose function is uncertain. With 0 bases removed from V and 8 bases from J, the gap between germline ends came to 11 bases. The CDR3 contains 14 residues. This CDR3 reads CASSQSGRAHEQFF. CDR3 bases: TGCGCCAGCAGTCAATCGGGTAGGGCGCATGAGCAGTTCTTC.

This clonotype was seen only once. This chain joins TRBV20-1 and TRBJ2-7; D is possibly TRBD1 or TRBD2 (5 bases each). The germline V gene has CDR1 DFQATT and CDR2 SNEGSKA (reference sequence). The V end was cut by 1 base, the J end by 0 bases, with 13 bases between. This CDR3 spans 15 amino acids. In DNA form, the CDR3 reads TGCAGTGCTAGAGTCTCGGGGACCTTCTCCTACGAGCAGTACTTC. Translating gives CSARVSGTFSYEQYF.

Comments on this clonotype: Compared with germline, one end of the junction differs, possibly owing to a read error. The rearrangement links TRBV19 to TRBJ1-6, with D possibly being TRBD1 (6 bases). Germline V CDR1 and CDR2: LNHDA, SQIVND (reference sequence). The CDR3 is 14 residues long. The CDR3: CASGQGTNNSHLHF. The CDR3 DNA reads TGTGCCAGCGGGCAGGGGACAAATAATTCACACCTCCACTTT.

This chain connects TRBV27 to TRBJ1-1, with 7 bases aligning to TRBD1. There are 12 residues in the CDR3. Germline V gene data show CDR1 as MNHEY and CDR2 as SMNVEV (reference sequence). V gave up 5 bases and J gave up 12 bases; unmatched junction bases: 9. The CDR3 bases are TGTGCCAGCAGTACCGGACAGGCGTTTCCTTTCTTT. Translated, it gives CASSTGQAFPFF.

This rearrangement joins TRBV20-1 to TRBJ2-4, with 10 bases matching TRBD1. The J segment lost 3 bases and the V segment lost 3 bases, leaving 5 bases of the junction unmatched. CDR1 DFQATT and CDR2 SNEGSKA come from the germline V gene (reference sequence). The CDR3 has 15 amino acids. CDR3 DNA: TGCAGTGCTAGGGGGACAGGGGACCTCAAAAACATTCAGTACTTC. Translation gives CSARGTGDLKNIQYF.

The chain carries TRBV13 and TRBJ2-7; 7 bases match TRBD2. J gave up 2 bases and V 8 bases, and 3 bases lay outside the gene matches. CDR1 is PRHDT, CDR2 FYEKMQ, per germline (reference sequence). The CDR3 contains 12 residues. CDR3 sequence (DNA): TGTGCCAGCGGGGGGGGTGCCTACGAGCAGTACTTC. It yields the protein CASGGGAYEQYF.

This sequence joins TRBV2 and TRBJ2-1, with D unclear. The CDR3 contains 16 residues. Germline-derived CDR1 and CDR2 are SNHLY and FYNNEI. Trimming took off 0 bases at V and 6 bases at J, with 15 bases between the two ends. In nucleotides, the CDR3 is TGTGCCAGCAGTGAAGCTGACCCCAAGGTGGGCAATGAGCAGTTCTTC. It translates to CASSEADPKVGNEQFF.